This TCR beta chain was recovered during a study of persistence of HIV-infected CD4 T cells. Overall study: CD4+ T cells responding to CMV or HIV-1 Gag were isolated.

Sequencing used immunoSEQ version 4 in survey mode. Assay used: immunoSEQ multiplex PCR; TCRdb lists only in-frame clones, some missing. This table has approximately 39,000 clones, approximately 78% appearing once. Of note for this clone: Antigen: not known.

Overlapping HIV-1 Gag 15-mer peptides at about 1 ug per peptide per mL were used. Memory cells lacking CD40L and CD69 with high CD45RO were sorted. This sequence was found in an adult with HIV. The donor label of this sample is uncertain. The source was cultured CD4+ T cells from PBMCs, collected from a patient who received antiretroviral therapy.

The CDR3 protein is CASSEAGRNTEAFF. The CDR3 DNA is TGTGCCAGCAGTGAGGCAGGCCGGAACACTGAAGCTTTCTTT. The chain recombines TRBV6-1 with TRBJ1-1; D ambiguous. The CDR3 is made up of 14 amino acids. V lost 3 bases, J lost 1 base, and 9 bases lay in between. CDR1 and CDR2 (germline): MNHNS, SASEGT.